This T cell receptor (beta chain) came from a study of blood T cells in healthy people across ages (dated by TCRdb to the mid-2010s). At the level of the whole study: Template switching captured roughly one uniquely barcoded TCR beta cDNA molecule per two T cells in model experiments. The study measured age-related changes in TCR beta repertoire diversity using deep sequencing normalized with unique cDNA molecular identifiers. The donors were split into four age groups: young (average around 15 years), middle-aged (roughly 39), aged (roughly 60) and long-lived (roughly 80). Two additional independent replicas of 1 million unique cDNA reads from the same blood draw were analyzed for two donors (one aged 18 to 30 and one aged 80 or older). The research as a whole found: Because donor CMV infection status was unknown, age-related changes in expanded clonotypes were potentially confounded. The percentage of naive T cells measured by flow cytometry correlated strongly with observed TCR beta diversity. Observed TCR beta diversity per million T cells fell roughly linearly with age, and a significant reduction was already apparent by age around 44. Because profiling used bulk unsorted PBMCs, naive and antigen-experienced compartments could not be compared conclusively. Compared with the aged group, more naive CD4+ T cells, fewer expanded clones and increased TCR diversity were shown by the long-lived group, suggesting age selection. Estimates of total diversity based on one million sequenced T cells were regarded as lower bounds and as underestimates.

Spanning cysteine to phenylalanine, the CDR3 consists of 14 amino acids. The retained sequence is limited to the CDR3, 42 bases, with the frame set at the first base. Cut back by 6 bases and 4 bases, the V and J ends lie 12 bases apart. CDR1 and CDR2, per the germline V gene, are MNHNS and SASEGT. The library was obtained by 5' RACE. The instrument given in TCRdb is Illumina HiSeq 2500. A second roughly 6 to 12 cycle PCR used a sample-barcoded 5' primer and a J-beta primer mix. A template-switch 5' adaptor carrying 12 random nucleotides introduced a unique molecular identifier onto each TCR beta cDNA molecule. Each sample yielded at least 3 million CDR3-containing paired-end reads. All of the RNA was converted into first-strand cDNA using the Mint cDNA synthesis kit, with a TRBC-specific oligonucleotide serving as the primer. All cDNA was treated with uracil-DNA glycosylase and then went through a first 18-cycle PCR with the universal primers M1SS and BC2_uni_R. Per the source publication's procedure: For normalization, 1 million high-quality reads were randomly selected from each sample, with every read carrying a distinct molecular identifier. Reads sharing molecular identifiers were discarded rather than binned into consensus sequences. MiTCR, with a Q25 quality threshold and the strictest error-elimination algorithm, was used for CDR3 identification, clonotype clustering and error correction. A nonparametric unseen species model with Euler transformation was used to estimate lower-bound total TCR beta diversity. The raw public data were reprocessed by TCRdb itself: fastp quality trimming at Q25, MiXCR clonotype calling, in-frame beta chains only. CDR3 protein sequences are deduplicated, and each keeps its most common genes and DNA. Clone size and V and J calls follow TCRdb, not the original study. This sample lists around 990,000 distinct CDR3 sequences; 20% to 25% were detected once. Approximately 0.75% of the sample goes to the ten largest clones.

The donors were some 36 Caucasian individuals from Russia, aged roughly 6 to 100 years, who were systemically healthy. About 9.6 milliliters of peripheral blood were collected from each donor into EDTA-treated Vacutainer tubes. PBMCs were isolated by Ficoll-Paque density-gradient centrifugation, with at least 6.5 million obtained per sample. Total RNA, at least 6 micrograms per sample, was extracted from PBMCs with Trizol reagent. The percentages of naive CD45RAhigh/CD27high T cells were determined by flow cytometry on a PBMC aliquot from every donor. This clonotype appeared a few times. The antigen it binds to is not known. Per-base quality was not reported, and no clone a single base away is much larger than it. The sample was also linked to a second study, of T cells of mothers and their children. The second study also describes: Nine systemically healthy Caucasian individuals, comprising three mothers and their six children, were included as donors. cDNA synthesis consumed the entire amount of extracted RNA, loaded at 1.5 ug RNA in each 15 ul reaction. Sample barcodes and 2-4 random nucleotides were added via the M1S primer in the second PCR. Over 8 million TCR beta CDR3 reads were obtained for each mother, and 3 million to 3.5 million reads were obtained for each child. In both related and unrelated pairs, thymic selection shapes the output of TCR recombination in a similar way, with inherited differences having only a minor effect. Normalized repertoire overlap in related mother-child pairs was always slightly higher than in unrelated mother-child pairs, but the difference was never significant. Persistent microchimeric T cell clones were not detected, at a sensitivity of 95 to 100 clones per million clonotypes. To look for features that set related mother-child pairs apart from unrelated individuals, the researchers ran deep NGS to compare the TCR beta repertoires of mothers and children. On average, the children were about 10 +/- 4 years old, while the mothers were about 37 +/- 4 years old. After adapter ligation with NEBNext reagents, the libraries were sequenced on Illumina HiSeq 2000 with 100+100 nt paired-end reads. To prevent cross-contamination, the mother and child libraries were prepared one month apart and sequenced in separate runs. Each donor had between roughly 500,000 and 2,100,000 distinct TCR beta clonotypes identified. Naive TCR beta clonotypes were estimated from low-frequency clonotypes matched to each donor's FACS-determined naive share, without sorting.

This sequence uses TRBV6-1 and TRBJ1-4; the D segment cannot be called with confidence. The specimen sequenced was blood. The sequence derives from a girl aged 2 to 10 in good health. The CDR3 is CASRLGQLNEKLFF. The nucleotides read TGTGCCAGCAGACTAGGGCAGCTTAATGAAAAACTGTTTTTT.